This T cell receptor beta chain was found in a study of shared clonotypes between healthy human individuals (dated by TCRdb to 2020 to 2022). The study in broad terms: A couple of women and a few men aged 18 to 49 years were included in the cohort. For each donor, CD4 naive and CD4 memory were each run on three plates, CD8 naive on two plates, and CD8 memory on one plate. The study deeply sequenced blood TCR repertoires of five healthy adults to estimate repertoire size and the extent of clonotype sharing between individuals. Different laboratories and diverse techniques were used to prepare libraries and sequence TCR repertoires, to increase sequencing depth and limit assay-specific biases. Each donor's leukapheresis produced roughly between roughly 0.85 and 9.5 billion PBMCs.

Between the V and J ends, shortened by 4 bases and 1 base respectively, the junction contains 13 bases. CDR1 and CDR2 (SGHAT, FQNNGV) derive from the germline V gene. Counted from cysteine to phenylalanine, this CDR3 has 16 amino acids. Only the CDR3 portion is preserved as DNA: 48 bases, with reading frame beginning at the first base. Using the deep immunoSEQ assay, multiplex PCR amplified TCR CDR3 regions from genomic DNA. Genomic DNA extracted from each cell subset was distributed evenly over all wells of several immunoSEQ 96-well plates, and each plate served as one replicate. For sorted subsets, 200 to 250 ng of genomic DNA, equivalent to around 29,000 T cell genomes, went into each replicate PCR. Purified libraries were quantified with a Qubit 3.0 fluorometer, sized on a Bioanalyzer 2100, and re-quantified with the KAPA Library Quantification kit. Each immunoSEQ 96-well plate was sequenced on its own single-read 150-cycle Illumina NextSeq 550 flow cell. As for the original processing: Because the immunoSEQ output included only junctional sequences and no quality scores, the filtering could not be the same as the filtering used for full-length reads. Sequences were annotated with PyIR, a Python wrapper for IgBLAST v1.9, using IMGT germline references to assign V/J genes and CDR3. Reads were filtered out if the reads had weak V/J assignments (E-value above 1e-6), no CDR3, stop codons, out-of-frame junctions, or ambiguous translated residues. V3J clonotypes were defined as sequences sharing the same inferred V gene, J gene, and CDR3 amino acid sequence. Percentage overlap between repertoires was computed as shared unique clonotypes divided by the size of the smaller repertoire. Three approaches were used to assess repertoire richness: RTK rarefaction, the Chao1 estimator, and Recon v2.1 estimates of unobserved clonotypes. OLGA was used to compute generation probabilities for all TCRbeta clonotypes that the gDNA method yielded from a few donors. This immuneACCESS table, as held by TCRdb, lists in-frame sequences with V and J called but not all clones. Of the missing ones, under half trace to an unresolved V gene in checked studies; the others have no known cause. V and J calls plus clone size are reproduced from that table; the DNA served to infer D and trimming. The sample table lists about 600,000 clones, roughly 97% of them with a count of one. Less than 0.065% of the sample goes to the ten largest clones.

The donors were healthy, HIV-negative adults who had no recently reported acute infections or vaccinations. Every donor was a Caucasian adult living in Nashville, Tennessee, USA. CD4+ T cells were enriched through magnetic negative selection, after which naive cells were positively selected on CD45RA and the remaining negative fraction served as the memory subset. Blood was collected by leukapheresis, and PBMCs were isolated by Ficoll-Histopaque density gradient centrifugation and then cryopreserved in liquid nitrogen vapor phase. Analytical flow cytometry was used to check the purity and quantity of each magnetically sorted T cell population. Genomic DNA was isolated from every sorted fraction and measured by UV absorbance on a Nanodrop 2000c. A remark on this clone: The antigen it recognizes is unknown. No base qualities exist here, and no much larger clone lies one base off it.

Results the study describes overall, beyond this receptor: Only blood was sampled, and tissue TCR repertoires likely differ from those in blood. Pairwise subsampling indicated that sequencing depth was expected to affect the degree of clonotype sharing among donors. Around 5% of naive CD4, approximately 3.7% of naive CD8, about 2.4% of memory CD4, and around 0.42% of memory CD8 clonotypes were shared across a few donors. Even with the large sequencing depth, rarefaction of the sorted-subset datasets indicated that sequencing was incomplete. Larger estimated clonotype richness was generally found for naive subsets than for memory subsets. Compared with non-shared clonotypes, the clonotypes found in all four sorted-subset donors had higher generation probabilities. The genetic and exposure-history diversity represented was limited by the small number of donors.

The sequencing sample was made of naive CD4+ T cells sorted from blood. The cell subset or site label, read with the paper, signifies: CD45RA+ positively selected. This receptor was obtained from a woman aged 25 to 39 in good health. The chain uses TRBV11-2 and TRBJ2-2, with TRBD1 perhaps the D gene, on 5 matching bases. The DNA sequence reads TGTGCCAGCAGCTCGGCCTTGACAGTGAACACCGGGGAGCTGTTTTTT. This is translated as CASSSALTVNTGELFF.